These 12 T cell receptor beta chains came from one sample sequenced in a study of a mutant IDH1 vaccine in newly diagnosed glioma. This sample's time point: week 35, safety follow-up. A single vaccine dose contained 300 ug of mutant IDH1 20-mer peptide, and topical imiquimod was used with it. Their antigen targets remain unknown. Here immunoSEQ multiplex PCR was the method, and the copy in TCRdb shows in-frame clones only, minus some. Among 40,000 to 50,000 clones, approximately 90% were seen once, and the ten largest hold 1.5%. The sample consisted of PBMCs, taken from a glioma patient whose treatment included an IDH1 peptide vaccine. These receptors were taken from a man in his forties or fifties with glioma.

Only a few counts were recorded for this clone. In nucleotides, the CDR3 is TGTGCCAGTAGTATTCGGGGGGCCGAGCGCTTTGGCTACACCTTC. It yields the protein CASSIRGAERFGYTF. J is TRBJ1-2 and V is TRBV19; D is possibly TRBD1 (6 bases). Germline V gene sequence: CDR1 LNHDA, CDR2 SQIVND (reference sequence). CDR3 length: 15 amino acids. V lost 3 bases, J lost 7 bases, and 18 bases lay in between. Full variable domain (missing parts from reference TRBV19 and TRBJ1-2): DGGITQSPKYLFRKEGQNVTLSCEQNLNHDAMYWYRQDPGQGLRLIYYSQIVNDFQKGDIAEGYSVSREKKESFPLTVTSAQKNPTAFYLCASSIRGAERFGYTFGSGTRLTVV.

This rearrangement joins TRBV6-1 to TRBJ1-5; 8 bases map to TRBD1. Germline CDR1 and CDR2: MNHNS and SASEGT. The CDR3 runs 15 residues. With 2 bases clipped from V and 7 bases from J, the junction kept 7 bases outside the gene matches. The CDR3 coding sequence is TGTGCCAGCAGTGAACTGGACAGGGTAGGACAGCCCCAGCATTTT. This codes for CASSELDRVGQPQHF.

This clone was observed a single time. The rearrangement links TRBV29-1 to TRBJ2-7; no clear D. CDR3 length equals 12 residues. Between the trimmed V and J ends, which lost 1 base and 3 bases, there was a span of 7 bases. CDR1 SQVTM and CDR2 ANQGSEA come from the germline V gene. DNA for the CDR3: TGCAGCGTTGAAGTAAACAGCTACGAGCAGTACTTC. Amino acid sequence: CSVEVNSYEQYF.

This clone occurred once. The V and J genes are TRBV7-8 and TRBJ2-7; D uncertain. The CDR3 extends over 18 amino acids. Trimming shortened V by 5 bases and J by 0 bases, and 23 bases separated the two germline ends. CDR1 and CDR2 (germline): SGHVS, FQNEAQ. As DNA, the CDR3 is TGTGCCAGCAGCGCCAAGACCATACCCGCGATAAGCTCCTACGAGCAGTACTTC. Translating it yields CASSAKTIPAISSYEQYF.

The V call is TRBV20-1, the J call TRBJ2-3, with unresolved D. CDR3 length: 11 amino acids. Germline-derived CDR1 and CDR2 are DFQATT and SNEGSKA (reference sequence). The ends were cut back, 4 bases at V and 1 base at J, with 3 bases in the middle. CDR3 residues: CSATGTDTQYF. The DNA for the CDR3 is TGCAGTGCTACCGGCACAGATACGCAGTATTTT.

This clone was seen a few times. The chain employs TRBV2 and TRBJ1-2; D remains ambiguous. The CDR3 is made up of 14 amino acids. Trimming cost V 0 bases and J 1 base, with 6 bases left between them. Germline CDR1 is SNHLY and CDR2 is FYNNEI. The CDR3 DNA reads TGTGCCAGCAGTGAAGCTTACGGTAACTATGGCTACACCTTC. Translating it yields CASSEAYGNYGYTF.

V usage is TRBV4-3 and J usage is TRBJ2-2; unclear D gene. The CDR3 totals 19 residues. V lost 0 bases, J lost 4 bases, and 21 bases lay in between. Germline-derived CDR1 and CDR2 are LGHNA and YSLEER. The CDR3 spells CASSQDSRKVDRGTGELFF. The CDR3 DNA is TGCGCCAGCAGCCAAGATTCTCGCAAGGTAGATCGCGGCACCGGGGAGCTGTTTTTT.

CDR3 bases: TGTGCCAGCAGTACAGGCTACGGGGAGGCTTTCTTT. This sequence encodes CASSTGYGEAFF. The V gene is TRBV28, the J gene TRBJ1-1; a possible D gene is TRBD1 (5 bases). Trimming took off 5 bases at V and 11 bases at J, with 15 bases between the two ends. The germline CDR1 and CDR2 sequences are MDHEN and SYDVKM. The CDR3 extends over 12 amino acids.

The V call is TRBV18, the J call TRBJ2-7; D is perhaps TRBD2 (5 bases). Germline CDR1 is KGHSH and CDR2 is LQKENI. This CDR3 has 16 amino acids. V shed 0 bases and J shed 5 bases, with 17 bases lying between them. The CDR3 DNA reads TGTGCCAGCTCACCACCGAATAGGGCTCGAGGGCACGAGCAGTACTTC. It codes for CASSPPNRARGHEQYF.

The chain carries TRBV9 and TRBJ2-1; 9 positions agree with TRBD2. Germline V gene lookup returns CDR1 SGDLS and CDR2 YYNGEE. The CDR3 runs 17 residues. V trimming: 0 bases; J trimming: 15 bases; junction bases outside the gene matches: 19. CDR3 bases: TGTGCCAGCAGCGTAGGTATTGGGGGACTAGCCTTGATGACTCTGTTCTTC. Translated: CASSVGIGGLALMTLFF.

The chain couples TRBV5-1 to TRBJ2-2; 7 bases are shared with TRBD2. V lost 4 bases and J lost 6; bases outside the gene matches: 0. The CDR3 consists of 12 residues. Germline assignment: CDR1 SGHRS and CDR2 YFSETQ. CDR3 amino acids: CASSRGAGELFF. CDR3 in DNA: TGCGCCAGCAGCCGGGGGGCCGGGGAGCTGTTTTTT.

The V gene is TRBV4-2, the J gene TRBJ1-1; possible D gene TRBD1, 5 bases. This CDR3 region has 14 residues. Germline V gene data show CDR1 as LGHNA and CDR2 as YNFKEQ. V gave up 4 bases and J gave up 4 bases, with 13 bases separating them. The CDR3 DNA reads TGTGCCAGCAGCCCACCGGGGGTTAGCACTGAAGCTTTCTTT. Its translation is CASSPPGVSTEAFF.